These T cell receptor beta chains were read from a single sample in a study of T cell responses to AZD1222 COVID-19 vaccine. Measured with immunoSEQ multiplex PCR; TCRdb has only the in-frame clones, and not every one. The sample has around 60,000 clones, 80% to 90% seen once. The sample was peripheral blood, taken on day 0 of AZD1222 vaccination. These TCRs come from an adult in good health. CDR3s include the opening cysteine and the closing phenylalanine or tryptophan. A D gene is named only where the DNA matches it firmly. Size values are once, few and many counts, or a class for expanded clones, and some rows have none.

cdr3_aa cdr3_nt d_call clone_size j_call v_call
CASSRVKDTQYF TGTGCCAGCAGCAGGGTTAAAGATACGCAGTATTTT - - TRBJ2-3 TRBV12-3/TRBV12-4
CASMFPRGPETQYF TGTGCCAGCATGTTCCCTAGGGGCCCAGAGACCCAGTACTTC - - TRBJ2-5 TRBV6-5
CASRNDRGLYSPLHF TGTGCCAGCAGAAATGACAGGGGGTTGTATTCACCCCTCCACTTT TRBD1 - TRBJ1-6 TRBV2
CAWSVGQIYQPQHF TGTGCCTGGAGTGTGGGTCAGATTTATCAGCCCCAGCATTTT - - TRBJ1-5 TRBV30
CASRLGGTGELFF TGTGCCAGCCGACTAGGCGGCACCGGGGAGCTGTTTTTT - few TRBJ2-2 TRBV3-1/TRBV3-2
CASSQGGGGRFF TGTGCCAGCAGCCAAGGAGGCGGGGGTCGATTCTTC TRBD2 few TRBJ2-1 TRBV3-1/TRBV3-2
CAARRGLGATEAFF TGCGCGGCCAGGAGGGGTCTAGGTGCCACTGAAGCTTTCTTT - - TRBJ1-1 TRBV5-1
CASSVMANTEAFF TGTGCCAGCAGCGTAATGGCGAATACTGAAGCTTTCTTT - - TRBJ1-1 TRBV9
CASSTAYNEQFF TGTGCCAGCTCTACCGCATACAATGAGCAGTTCTTC - - TRBJ2-1 TRBV27
CASSFQGGDYEQYF TGCGCCAGCAGCTTTCAGGGGGGAGACTACGAGCAGTACTTC - once TRBJ2-7 TRBV5-1
CASSSGQKSAGNTIYF TGTGCCAGCAGTTCGGGACAGAAGAGTGCTGGAAACACCATATATTTT TRBD1 - TRBJ1-3 TRBV6-6
CSVTGQMNTEAFF TGCAGCGTAACCGGACAGATGAACACTGAAGCTTTCTTT - - TRBJ1-1 TRBV29-1
CASSSDGAGSEQYF TGTGCCAGCAGCTCCGACGGGGCTGGCAGCGAGCAGTACTTC - - TRBJ2-7 TRBV11-3
CASSIALTSDSGNTIYF TGTGCCAGTAGTATAGCCCTGACATCGGACTCTGGAAACACCATATATTTT - - TRBJ1-3 TRBV19
CASSLGEARGNQPQHF TGCGCCAGCAGCCTAGGTGAGGCCAGAGGCAATCAGCCCCAGCATTTT - - TRBJ1-5 TRBV4-1
CASSLASLQPQHF TGTGCCAGCAGCTTGGCTTCTCTACAGCCCCAGCATTTT - - TRBJ1-5 TRBV5-5